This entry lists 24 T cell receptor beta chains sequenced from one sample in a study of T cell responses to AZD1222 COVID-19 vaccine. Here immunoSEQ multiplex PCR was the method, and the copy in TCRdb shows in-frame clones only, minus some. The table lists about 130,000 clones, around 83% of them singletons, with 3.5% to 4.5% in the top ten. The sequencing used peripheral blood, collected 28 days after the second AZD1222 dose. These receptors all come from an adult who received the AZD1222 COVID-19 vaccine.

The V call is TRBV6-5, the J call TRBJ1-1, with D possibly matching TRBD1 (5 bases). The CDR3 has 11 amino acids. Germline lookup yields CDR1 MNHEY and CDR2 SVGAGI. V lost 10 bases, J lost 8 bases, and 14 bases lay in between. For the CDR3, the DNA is TGTGCCATCTACAATCGGGGGGAAGCTTTCTTT. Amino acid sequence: CAIYNRGEAFF.

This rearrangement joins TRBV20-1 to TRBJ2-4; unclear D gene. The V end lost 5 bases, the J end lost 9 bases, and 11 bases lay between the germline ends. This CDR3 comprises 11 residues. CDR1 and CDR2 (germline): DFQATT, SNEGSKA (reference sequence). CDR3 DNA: TGCAGTGCTCTCCGAGGAAGCATTCAGTACTTC. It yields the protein CSALRGSIQYF.

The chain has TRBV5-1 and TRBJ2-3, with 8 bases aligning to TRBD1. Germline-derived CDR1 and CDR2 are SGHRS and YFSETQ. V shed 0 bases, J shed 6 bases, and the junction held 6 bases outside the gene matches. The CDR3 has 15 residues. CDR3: CASSLAGQGADTQYF. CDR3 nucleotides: TGCGCCAGCAGCTTGGCGGGGCAGGGGGCCGATACGCAGTATTTT.

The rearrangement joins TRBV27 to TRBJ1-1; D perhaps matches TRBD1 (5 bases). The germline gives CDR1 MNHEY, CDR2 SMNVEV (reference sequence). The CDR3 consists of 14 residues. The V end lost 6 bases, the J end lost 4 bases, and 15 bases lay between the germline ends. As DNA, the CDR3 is TGTGCCAGCAGGGCGCAGGGAGTCGGCACTGAAGCTTTCTTT. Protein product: CASRAQGVGTEAFF.

The CDR3 coding sequence is TGTGCCAGCACCCCGATAGGGGGGTATAACTATGGCTACACCTTC. It specifies CASTPIGGYNYGYTF. The V and J genes are TRBV7-9 and TRBJ1-2; perhaps TRBD1 as D (6 bases). Between the trimmed V and J ends, which lost 7 bases and 1 base, there was a span of 16 bases. Germline V CDR1 and CDR2: SEHNR, FQNEAQ (reference sequence). The CDR3 is 15 residues long.

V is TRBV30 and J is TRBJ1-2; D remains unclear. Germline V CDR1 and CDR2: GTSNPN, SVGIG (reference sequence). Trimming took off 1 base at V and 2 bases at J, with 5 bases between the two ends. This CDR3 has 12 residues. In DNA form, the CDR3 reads TGTGCCTGGAGTGCAGAAAACTATGGCTACACCTTC. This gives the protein CAWSAENYGYTF.

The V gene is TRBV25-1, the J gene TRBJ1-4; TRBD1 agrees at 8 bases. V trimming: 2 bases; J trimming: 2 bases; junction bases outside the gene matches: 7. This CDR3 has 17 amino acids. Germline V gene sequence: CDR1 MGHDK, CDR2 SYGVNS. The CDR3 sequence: CASSEETGVGTNEKLFF. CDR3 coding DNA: TGTGCCAGCAGTGAAGAGACAGGGGTGGGGACTAATGAAAAACTGTTTTTT. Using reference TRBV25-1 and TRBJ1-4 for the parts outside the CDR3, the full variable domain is EADIYQTPRYLVIGTGKKITLECSQTMGHDKMYWYQQDPGMELHLIHYSYGVNSTEKGDLSSESTVSRIRTEHFPLTLESARPSHTSQYLCASSEETGVGTNEKLFFGSGTQLSVL.

The CDR3 coding sequence is TGTGCCAGCAGCTTCGCGGCAGGGGGGAATGGCTACACCTTC. It translates to CASSFAAGGNGYTF. The chain recombines TRBV7-2 with TRBJ1-2; 7 bases are shared with TRBD1. CDR3 length: 14 amino acids. V shed 3 bases and J 6 bases; nucleotides not matched to a gene: 7. The germline V gene encodes CDR1 SGHTA and CDR2 FQGNSA.

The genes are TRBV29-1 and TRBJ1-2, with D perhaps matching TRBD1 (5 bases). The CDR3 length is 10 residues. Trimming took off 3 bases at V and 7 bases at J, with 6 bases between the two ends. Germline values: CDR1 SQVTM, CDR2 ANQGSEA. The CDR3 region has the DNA TGCAGCGTTGAGGGGACTGGCTACACCTTC. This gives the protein CSVEGTGYTF.

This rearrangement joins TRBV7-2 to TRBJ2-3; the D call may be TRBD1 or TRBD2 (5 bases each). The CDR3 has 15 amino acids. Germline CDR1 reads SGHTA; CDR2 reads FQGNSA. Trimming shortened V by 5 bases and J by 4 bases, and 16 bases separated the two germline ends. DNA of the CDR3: TGTGCCAGCAGCCCCCGGGGCGGGCCTGCAGATACGCAGTATTTT. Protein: CASSPRGGPADTQYF.

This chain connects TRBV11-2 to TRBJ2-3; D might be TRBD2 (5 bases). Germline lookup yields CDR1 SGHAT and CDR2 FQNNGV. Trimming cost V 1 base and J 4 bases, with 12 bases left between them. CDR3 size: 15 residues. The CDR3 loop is CASSLAGRVPDTQYF. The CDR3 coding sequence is TGTGCCAGCAGCTTAGCTGGGCGGGTACCAGATACGCAGTATTTT.

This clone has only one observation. The CDR3 DNA sequence: TGTGCCAGCAGCCCCTACACAGATACGCAGTATTTT. Its translation: CASSPYTDTQYF. This chain links TRBV21-1 with TRBJ2-3; TRBD2, the D gene given by the table, was not confirmed from the DNA. TRBV21-1 is labeled a pseudogene. The CDR3 runs 12 residues.

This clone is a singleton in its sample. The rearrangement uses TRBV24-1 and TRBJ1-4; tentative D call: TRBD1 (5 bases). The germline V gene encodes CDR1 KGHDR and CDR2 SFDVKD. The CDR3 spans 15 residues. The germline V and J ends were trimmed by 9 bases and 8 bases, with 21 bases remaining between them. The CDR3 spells CATSQTGHEGEKLFF. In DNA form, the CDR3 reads TGTGCCACCTCCCAGACGGGGCACGAAGGCGAAAAACTGTTTTTT.

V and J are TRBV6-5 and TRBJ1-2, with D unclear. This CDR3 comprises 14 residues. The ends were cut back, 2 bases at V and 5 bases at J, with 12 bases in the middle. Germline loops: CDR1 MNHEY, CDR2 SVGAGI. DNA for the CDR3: TGTGCCAGCAGTTACGGCGCAGGTTTATATGGCTACACCTTC. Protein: CASSYGAGLYGYTF.

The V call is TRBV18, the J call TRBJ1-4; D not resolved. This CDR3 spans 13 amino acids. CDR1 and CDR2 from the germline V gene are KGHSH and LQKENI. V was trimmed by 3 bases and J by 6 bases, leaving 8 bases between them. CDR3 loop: CASSPAVDEKLFF. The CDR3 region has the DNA TGTGCCAGCTCACCGGCGGTCGATGAAAAACTGTTTTTT. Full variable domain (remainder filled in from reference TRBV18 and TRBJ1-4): NAGVMQNPRHLVRRRGQEARLRCSPMKGHSHVYWYRQLPEEGLKFMVYLQKENIIDESGMPKERFSAEFPKEGPSILRIQQVVRGDSAAYFCASSPAVDEKLFFGSGTQLSVL.

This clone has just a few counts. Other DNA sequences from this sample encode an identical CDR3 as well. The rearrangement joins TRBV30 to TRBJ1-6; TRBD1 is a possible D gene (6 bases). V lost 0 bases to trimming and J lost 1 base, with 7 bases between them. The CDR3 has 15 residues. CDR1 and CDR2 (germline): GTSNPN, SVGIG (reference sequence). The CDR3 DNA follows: TGTGCCTGGAGTGTAGGGGGATCCTATAATTCACCCCTCCACTTT. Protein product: CAWSVGGSYNSPLHF. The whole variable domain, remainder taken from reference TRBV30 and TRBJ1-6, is SQTIHQWPATLVQPVGSPLSLECTVEGTSNPNLYWYRQAAGRGLQLLFYSVGIGQISSEVPQNLSASRPQDRQFILSSKKLLLSDSGFYLCAWSVGGSYNSPLHFGNGTRLTVT.

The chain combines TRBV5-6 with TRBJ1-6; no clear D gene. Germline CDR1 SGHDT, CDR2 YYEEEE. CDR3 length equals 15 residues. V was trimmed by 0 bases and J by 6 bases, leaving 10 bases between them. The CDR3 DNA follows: TGTGCCAGCAGCTTGGTGCTCCCTAGTAATTCACCCCTCCACTTT. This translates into CASSLVLPSNSPLHF.

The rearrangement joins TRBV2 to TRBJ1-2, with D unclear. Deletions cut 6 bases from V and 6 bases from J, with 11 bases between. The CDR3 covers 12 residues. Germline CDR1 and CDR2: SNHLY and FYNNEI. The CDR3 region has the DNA TGTGCCAGCAGCCCCCGCGAGGATGGCTACACCTTC. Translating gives CASSPREDGYTF.

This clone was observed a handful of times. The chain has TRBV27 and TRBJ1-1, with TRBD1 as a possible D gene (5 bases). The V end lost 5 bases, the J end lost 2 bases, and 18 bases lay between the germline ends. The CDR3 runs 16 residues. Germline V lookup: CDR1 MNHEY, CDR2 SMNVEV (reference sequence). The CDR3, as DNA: TGTGCCAGCAGTAAGAGCTTAGGGGCGGGAAACACTGAAGCTTTCTTT. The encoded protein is CASSKSLGAGNTEAFF.

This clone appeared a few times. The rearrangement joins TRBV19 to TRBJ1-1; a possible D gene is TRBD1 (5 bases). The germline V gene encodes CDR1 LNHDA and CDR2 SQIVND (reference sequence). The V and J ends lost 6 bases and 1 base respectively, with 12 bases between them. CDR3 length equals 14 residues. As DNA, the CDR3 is TGTGCCAGTAGCATCGGACACCAGAACACTGAAGCTTTCTTT. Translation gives CASSIGHQNTEAFF.

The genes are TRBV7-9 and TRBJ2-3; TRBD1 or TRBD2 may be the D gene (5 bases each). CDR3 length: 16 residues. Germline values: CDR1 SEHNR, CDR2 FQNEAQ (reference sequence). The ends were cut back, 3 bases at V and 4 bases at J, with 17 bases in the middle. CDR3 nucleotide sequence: TGTGCCAGCAGCTTGTCGAGGGTCAGGGAAGCAGATACGCAGTATTTT. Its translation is CASSLSRVREADTQYF.

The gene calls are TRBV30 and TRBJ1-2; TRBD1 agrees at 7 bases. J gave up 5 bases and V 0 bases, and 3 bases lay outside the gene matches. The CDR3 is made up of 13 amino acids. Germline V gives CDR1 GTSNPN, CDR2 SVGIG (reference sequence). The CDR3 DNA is TGTGCCTGGAGTGTTTGGGACAGTTATGGCTACACCTTC. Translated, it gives CAWSVWDSYGYTF.

The CDR3 is CASSSRRGEDPLTF. CDR3 nucleotide sequence: TGTGCCAGCAGCTCCCGTCGGGGAGAAGACCCCCTTACCTTC. The chain carries TRBV9 and TRBJ1-2, with D uncertain. CDR3 length: 14 residues. Deletions cut 4 bases from V and 14 bases from J, with 24 bases between. Germline CDR1 and CDR2: SGDLS and YYNGEE.

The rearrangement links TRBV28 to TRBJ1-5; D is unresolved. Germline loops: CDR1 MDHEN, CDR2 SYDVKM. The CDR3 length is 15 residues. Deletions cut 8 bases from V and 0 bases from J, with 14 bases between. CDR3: CASRIRPLSNQPQHF. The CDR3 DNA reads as TGTGCCAGCCGGATAAGGCCCCTTAGCAATCAGCCCCAGCATTTT.